The 20 T cell receptor beta chains presented below share a single source sample, sequenced in a study of T cell responses to AZD1222 COVID-19 vaccine. This table comes from immunoSEQ multiplex PCR, and its TCRdb copy is limited to in-frame clones, with some not included. The data hold roughly 120,000 clones, with more than 75% observed a single time. The starting material was peripheral blood, obtained on day 0 of AZD1222 vaccination. The receptors were sampled from an adult in good health.

On this clone itself: Other DNA sequences in the sample encode the same CDR3. The chain links TRBV11-3 to TRBJ1-4; D is undetermined. Between the trimmed V and J ends, which lost 4 bases and 1 base, there was a span of 13 bases. There are 16 residues in the CDR3. Germline V gives CDR1 SGHNT, CDR2 YENEEA. This CDR3 is CASSSNSGGTNEKLFF. Written as DNA, the CDR3 is TGTGCCAGCAGCTCAAACTCGGGTGGAACTAATGAAAAACTGTTTTTT.

This sequence joins TRBV3-1 (or the pseudogene TRBV3-2) and TRBJ2-7; possibly TRBD1 or TRBD2 for D (6 bases each). The germline gives CDR1 LGHDT, CDR2 YNNKEL (reference sequence). The CDR3 totals 20 residues. The V gene lost 4 bases and the J gene lost 2 bases, with 30 bases spanning the gap. CDR3 residues: CASSRGLGIAGGGGTYEQYF. CDR3 DNA: TGTGCCAGCAGCCGGGGGTTAGGGATAGCCGGCGGAGGGGGGACCTACGAGCAGTACTTC.

The rearrangement links TRBV19 to TRBJ2-7; D is undetermined. The CDR3 is 13 residues long. CDR1 LNHDA and CDR2 SQIVND come from the germline V gene (reference sequence). Trimming shortened V by 3 bases and J by 0 bases, and 6 bases separated the two germline ends. The CDR3 DNA follows: TGTGCCAGTAGTATTACGGCCTCCTACGAGCAGTACTTC. This translates into CASSITASYEQYF.

The V call is TRBV19, the J call TRBJ1-3; possibly TRBD1 for D (6 bases). This CDR3 contains 15 residues. The germline V gene has CDR1 LNHDA and CDR2 SQIVND (reference sequence). The V end lost 3 bases, the J end lost 3 bases, and 12 bases lay between the germline ends. The CDR3 reads CASSMIDRFGNTIYF. CDR3 nucleotides: TGTGCCAGTAGTATGATTGACAGGTTTGGAAACACCATATATTTT.

V and J are TRBV28 and TRBJ2-7; no reliable D call. There are 11 residues in the CDR3. CDR1 and CDR2 (germline): MDHEN, SYDVKM. V lost 8 bases, J lost 1 base, and 6 bases lay in between. As DNA, the CDR3 is TGTGCCAGCTTCGGATCCTACGAGCAGTACTTC. Residues: CASFGSYEQYF.

This chain connects TRBV5-4 to TRBJ2-7; D is perhaps TRBD1 (6 bases). The CDR3 contains 12 residues. V was clipped by 4 bases and J by 2 bases, with 7 bases between them. CDR1 is SGHNT, CDR2 YYREEE, per germline (reference sequence). The CDR3, as DNA: TGTGCCAGCAGCAGGACAGCCTACGAGCAGTACTTC. Its protein product is CASSRTAYEQYF.

V is TRBV9 and J is TRBJ1-2; 7 bases map to TRBD1. There are 14 residues in the CDR3. The germline V gene encodes CDR1 SGDLS and CDR2 YYNGEE. Germline trimming cut 0 bases from V and 7 bases from J; bases unmatched to any gene: 6. The CDR3 DNA sequence: TGTGCCAGCAGCGTAGAGGCAGGGGGTGGTGGCTACACCTTC. It yields the protein CASSVEAGGGGYTF.

The rearrangement uses TRBV11-3 and TRBJ2-3; D not resolved. V lost 4 bases and J lost 1, with 3 bases in between. This CDR3 comprises 12 residues. CDR1 and CDR2 (germline): SGHNT, YENEEA. CDR3 loop: CASSYRTDTQYF. DNA for the CDR3: TGTGCCAGCAGCTACCGCACAGATACGCAGTATTTT.

The rearrangement uses TRBV10-1 and TRBJ2-3, with 8 bases aligning to TRBD2. V shed 3 bases and J 4 bases; nucleotides not matched to a gene: 6. The CDR3 totals 15 residues. Germline CDR1 is WNHNN and CDR2 is SYGVQD (reference sequence). Here the CDR3 DNA reads TGCGCCAGCAGTGACCCGGGACTAGGTGCAGATACGCAGTATTTT. Protein: CASSDPGLGADTQYF.

V usage is TRBV28 and J usage is TRBJ2-3; D may be TRBD1 (6 bases). There are 17 residues in the CDR3. From germline, CDR1 is MDHEN and CDR2 SYDVKM. V lost 9 bases and J 1 base, leaving 23 bases between the germline ends. The CDR3 DNA is TGTGCCAGTCGATTCTCTAGCACAGGGCCGCGCACAGATACGCAGTATTTT. Protein: CASRFSSTGPRTDTQYF. Combining the CDR3 with reference TRBV28 and TRBJ2-3 gives the whole variable domain DVKVTQSSRYLVKRTGEKVFLECVQDMDHENMFWYRQDPGLGLRLIYFSYDVKMKEKGDIPEGYSVSREKKERFSLILESASTNQTSMYLCASRFSSTGPRTDTQYFGPGTRLTVL.

This clone was detected once. One junction end disagrees with the germline gene, perhaps due to a read error. The chain combines TRBV27 with TRBJ2-7; weak D call: TRBD1 (6 bases). CDR1 and CDR2 from the germline V gene are MNHEY and SMNVEV (reference sequence). The CDR3 contains 13 residues. CDR3 sequence reads: CASCFTGSYEQYF. As DNA, the CDR3 is TGTGCCAGCTGTTTTACAGGGTCCTACGAGCAGTACTTC.

The chain combines TRBV5-4 with TRBJ2-7; a weak D match, TRBD2 (5 bases). Trimming pared 0 bases from V and 6 bases from J, leaving 13 bases between. CDR1 and CDR2 (germline): SGHNT, YYREEE (reference sequence). The CDR3 loop spans 14 amino acids. This CDR3 is CASSLGTRDVEQYF. The CDR3 nucleotides read TGTGCCAGCAGCTTGGGTACACGGGATGTCGAGCAGTACTTC.

The rearrangement uses TRBV5-1 and TRBJ2-5, with TRBD1 matching 11 bases. J gave up 4 bases and V 4 bases, and 3 bases lay outside the gene matches. The CDR3 spans 14 residues. Germline loops: CDR1 SGHRS, CDR2 YFSETQ. The CDR3 bases are TGCGCCAGCAGCAGAGGGACAGGGGGAGAGACCCAGTACTTC. It is translated as CASSRGTGGETQYF.

This clone is a singleton in its sample. In DNA, the CDR3 is TGTGCCACGACTGGGGCTAGCGGGAGGGCGACTTTCGAGACCCAGTACTTC. Its translation: CATTGASGRATFETQYF. This chain links TRBV10-3 with TRBJ2-5, with TRBD2 identical over 12 bases. The trim removed 10 bases at V and 5 bases at J, leaving 17 bases unmatched. The germline CDR1 and CDR2 sequences are ENHRY and SYGVKD. This CDR3 is 17 amino acids long.

The chain has TRBV19 and TRBJ2-1, with D possibly being TRBD2 (6 bases). This CDR3 comprises 16 residues. V dropped 3 bases and J dropped 3 bases, with 15 bases sitting between them. Germline loops: CDR1 LNHDA, CDR2 SQIVND (reference sequence). The CDR3 DNA is TGTGCCAGTAGTATTCGGGCTAGCGTTAACTACAATGAGCAGTTCTTC. Protein product: CASSIRASVNYNEQFF.

This chain's CDR3 is CATSRGRLGADQAFF. Written as DNA, the CDR3 is TGTGCCACCAGCAGAGGACGGCTTGGGGCGGACCAAGCTTTCTTT. The rearrangement joins TRBV15 to TRBJ1-1; weak D call: TRBD1 (5 bases). Trimming left V 1 base short and J 9 bases short, with 18 bases between. This CDR3 has 15 amino acids. Germline CDR1 reads LNHNV; CDR2 reads YYDKDF (reference sequence).

CDR3 coding DNA: TGTGCCAGCTCACCGGGGGCCCTAGTCGAGACCCAGTACTTC. This encodes CASSPGALVETQYF. The chain couples TRBV18 to TRBJ2-5; D is possibly TRBD1 (6 bases). Trimming removed 3 bases at V and 5 bases at J, with 13 bases between. Germline CDR1 KGHSH, CDR2 LQKENI. This CDR3 contains 14 residues.

J is TRBJ1-4 and V is TRBV19; TRBD1 matches 7 bases. V shed 4 bases, J shed 6 bases, and the junction held 8 bases outside the gene matches. The CDR3 consists of 15 residues. Germline V gene data show CDR1 as LNHDA and CDR2 as SQIVND (reference sequence). CDR3 loop: CASSKQAGGYEKLFF. CDR3 in DNA: TGTGCCAGTAGTAAGCAAGCAGGGGGTTATGAAAAACTGTTTTTT.

Turning to this clone: One end of the junction does not line up with germline, which may come from a read error. The V and J genes are TRBV7-7 and TRBJ1-1, with TRBD1 as a possible D gene (5 bases). The germline V gene encodes CDR1 SSHAT and CDR2 FNYEAQ (reference sequence). This CDR3 spans 12 amino acids. The CDR3 DNA is TGTGCTAGCAGCATCAGGGTCCGGGGAGCTTTCTTT. This translates into CASSIRVRGAFF.

This clone was counted once. This chain connects TRBV5-1 to TRBJ2-3; 7 bases are a match to TRBD2. Trimming removed 5 bases from V and 2 bases from J; junction bases left unmatched: 8. Germline lookup yields CDR1 SGHRS and CDR2 YFSETQ. The CDR3 totals 15 residues. In DNA form, the CDR3 reads TGCGCCAGCAGGACGGGACTACCTATCACAGATACGCAGTATTTT. Its translation: CASRTGLPITDTQYF.